This TCR beta chain was recorded in a study of cytomegalovirus exposure and HLA in healthy donors. Study-level points and caveats: V- and J-gene trimming of TCR beta was linked (in a later analysis) to a missense DCLRE1C variant.

As for this clone: Its matching antigen is unknown.

Each donor was healthy, and each was a bone marrow donor. PCR employed 60 Vbeta and 13 Jbeta primers. Sequencing used immunoSEQ multiplex PCR; TCRdb keeps in-frame clones, though not all of them. This table has about 89,000 clones, 63% appearing once. V lost 4 bases and J lost 5, with 15 bases in between. The CDR3 has 16 residues. Germline CDR1 and CDR2: SEHNR and FQNEAQ (reference sequence). The specimen was PBMCs. The chain employs TRBV7-9 and TRBJ1-6; TRBD1 might be the D (6 bases). The origin of this receptor is a woman aged 25-40 years in good health and CMV-seronegative. The CDR3 sequence is CASSYWTGGHNSPLHF. The CDR3 region has the DNA TGTGCCAGCAGCTACTGGACGGGGGGCCATAATTCACCCCTCCACTTT.